This T cell receptor beta chain was identified in a study of cytomegalovirus exposure and HLA in healthy donors. General study points: A later analysis reportedly found fewer N-insertions in an Asian-associated ancestry cluster than the roughly 670-donor mean. The productive fraction for most TCR beta V segments was about 87% or about 30% in an earlier analysis. CMV serostatus was the sole immune exposure data available.

This clone has just one count. The antigen remains unidentified. V lost 6 bases to trimming and J lost 8 bases, with 29 bases between them. The V gene's germline CDR1 is SEHNR and CDR2 FQNEAQ (reference sequence). This CDR3 contains 18 residues. It was with 60 Vbeta and 13 Jbeta primers that the PCR ran. Assay used: immunoSEQ multiplex PCR; TCRdb lists only in-frame clones, some missing. This sample yields under 150,000 clones, of which 70% to 80% are seen a single time; 3.1% belongs to the top ten. The source is a female donor in good health and CMV-seronegative. The specimen was PBMCs. V and J are TRBV7-9 and TRBJ2-1; tentatively, D is TRBD1 (6 bases). The CDR3 loop reads CASSVIGRDTRLKDEQFF. For the CDR3, the DNA is TGTGCCAGCAGTGTAATAGGCCGGGACACGAGATTAAAGGATGAGCAGTTCTTC. Variable domain in full (rest from reference TRBV7-9 and TRBJ2-1): DTGVSQNPRHKITKRGQNVTFRCDPISEHNRLYWYRQTLGQGPEFLTYFQNEAQLEKSRLLSDRFSAERPKGSFSTLEIQRTEQGDSAMYLCASSVIGRDTRLKDEQFFGPGTRLTVL.